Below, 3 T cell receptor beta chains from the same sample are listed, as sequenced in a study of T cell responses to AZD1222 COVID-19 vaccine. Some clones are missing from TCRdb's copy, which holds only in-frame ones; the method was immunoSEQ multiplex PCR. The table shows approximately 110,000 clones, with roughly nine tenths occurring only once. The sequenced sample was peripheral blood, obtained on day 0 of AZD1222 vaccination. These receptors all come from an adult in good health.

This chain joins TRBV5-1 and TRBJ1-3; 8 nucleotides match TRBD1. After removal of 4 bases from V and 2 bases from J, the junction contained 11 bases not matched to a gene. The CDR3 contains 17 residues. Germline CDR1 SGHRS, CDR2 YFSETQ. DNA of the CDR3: TGCGCCAGCAGCCAATACCAATCAGGGGGCACTGGAAACACCATATATTTT. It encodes CASSQYQSGGTGNTIYF.

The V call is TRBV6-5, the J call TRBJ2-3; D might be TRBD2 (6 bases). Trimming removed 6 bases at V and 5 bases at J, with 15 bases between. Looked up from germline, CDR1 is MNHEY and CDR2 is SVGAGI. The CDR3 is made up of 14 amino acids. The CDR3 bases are TGTGCCAGCAGAGATAGGGACTTCCGAGATACGCAGTATTTT. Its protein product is CASRDRDFRDTQYF.

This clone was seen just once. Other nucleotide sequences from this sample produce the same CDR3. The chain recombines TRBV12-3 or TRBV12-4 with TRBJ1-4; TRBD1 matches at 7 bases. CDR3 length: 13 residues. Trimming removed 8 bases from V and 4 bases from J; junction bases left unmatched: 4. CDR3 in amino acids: CASRDRLNEKLFF. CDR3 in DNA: TGTGCCAGCCGGGACAGACTTAATGAAAAACTGTTTTTT.